This TCR beta chain was documented in a study of blood T cell repertoires in COVID-19. Study details: Acute-phase and convalescent COVID-19 samples originated in the United States, Italy and Spain. PBMCs, B-cell-depleted T cells, or T cells were the source of the cDNA or gDNA that made up the material.

The germline CDR1 and CDR2 sequences are SGHAT and FQNNGV. This CDR3 has 14 amino acids. The V segment lost 5 bases and the J segment 4 bases; nucleotides outside the gene matches: 5. In the original analysis: Amplification of reference gene primers was used by the study to estimate nucleated cell counts. Generated by immunoSEQ multiplex PCR, the TCRdb table keeps only in-frame clones and is missing some. V, J and clone size are those of that table, while D and trimming were read from the DNA. The table shows around 150,000 clones, with about nine tenths occurring only once. This clonotype was sampled from an older woman who had recovered from COVID-19. The chain combines TRBV11-2 with TRBJ1-1, with TRBD1 identical over 9 bases. The sequencing input was peripheral blood. The CDR3 sequence is CASSKRTGVTEAFF. The CDR3 coding sequence is TGTGCCAGCAGCAAACGGACAGGGGTCACTGAAGCTTTCTTT.